The entry below gives a single T cell receptor beta chain sequence along with its context. Its antigen is currently unknown. This sample stems from a study of T cell clonality in common variable immunodeficiency. Study findings and constraints: CVID patient heterogeneity limited repertoire-clinical complication correlations. Authors noted CVID clonality's cause needs subpopulation repertoire sequencing.

This table comes from immunoSEQ multiplex PCR, and its TCRdb copy is limited to in-frame clones, with some not included. This sample carries more than 55,000 clones, none of them present only once. This sequence originates from a person aged 18-69 years in good health. The sequenced material came from peripheral blood mononuclear cells.

CDR3: CASSPRTGEQYF. CDR3 bases read: TGTGCCAGCAGCCCAAGGACAGGCGAG. This chain joins TRBV7-8 and TRBJ2-7; TRBD1 agrees at 7 bases. The read gets to within 3 residues of the CDR3 end, and the germline J gene fills in the rest. Germline V lookup: CDR1 SGHVS, CDR2 FQNEAQ. V was clipped by 5 bases and J by 6 bases; unmatched bases: 4. The CDR3 spans 12 residues.